What follows are 12 T cell receptor beta chains derived from one specimen sequenced in a study of monozygotic twins with inflammatory bowel disease. Using the 5' RACE reads, TCRdb records one entry per CDR3 protein without DNA. The sample's table shows 330,000 or so distinct CDR3 sequences. The sample consisted of blood. These TCRs come from a human donor with ulcerative colitis or Crohn's disease, or a healthy co-twin of an affected twin (not recorded which).

This chain connects TRBV5-1 to TRBJ2-1; as DNA is missing, the TRBD2 call by TCRdb cannot be tested. The V gene's germline CDR1 is SGHRS and CDR2 YFSETQ. There are 12 residues in the CDR3. Here the CDR3 reads CASSLSGDEQFF.

The chain couples TRBV18 to TRBJ2-7; without DNA, the TCRdb call of TRBD1 cannot be checked. CDR1 is KGHSH, CDR2 LQKENI, per germline. The CDR3 runs to 14 residues. CDR3 protein: CASSPRDSSYEQYF. The whole variable domain, remainder taken from reference TRBV18 and TRBJ2-7, is NAGVMQNPRHLVRRRGQEARLRCSPMKGHSHVYWYRQLPEEGLKFMVYLQKENIIDESGMPKERFSAEFPKEGPSILRIQQVVRGDSAAYFCASSPRDSSYEQYFGPGTRLTVT.

The gene calls are TRBV12-5 and TRBJ2-1; TCRdb picks TRBD2, but there is no DNA to check that call. The CDR3 extends over 11 amino acids. In germline, CDR1 is LGHNT, CDR2 FRNRAP. CDR3 sequence: CASGPADEQFF.

V is TRBV4-1 and J is TRBJ2-5. CDR3 length equals 13 residues. Germline lookup yields CDR1 MGHRA and CDR2 YSYEKL. The CDR3 here is CASSQGVVETQYF.

The rearrangement links TRBV7-9 to TRBJ1-6; TCRdb selects TRBD1, and the lack of DNA leaves this call unchecked. CDR1 is SEHNR and CDR2 is FQNEAQ in the germline V gene (reference sequence). The CDR3 is 15 amino acids. This CDR3 is CASSPQGTYNSLLHF. Using reference TRBV7-9 and TRBJ1-6 for the parts outside the CDR3, the full variable domain is DTGVSQNPRHKITKRGQNVTFRCDPISEHNRLYWYRQTLGQGPEFLTYFQNEAQLEKSRLLSDRFSAERPKGSFSTLEIQRTEQGDSAMYLCASSPQGTYNSLLHFGNGTRLTVT.

The rearrangement links TRBV12-3 or TRBV12-4 to TRBJ2-2; the TCRdb D gene call, TRBD1, has no DNA to confirm it. The CDR3 spans 16 residues. The chain's CDR3 is CASSLAGTGGIEELFF.

The V call is TRBV5-1, the J call TRBJ2-1; the D gene TCRdb calls, TRBD2, cannot be checked with no DNA. The CDR3 extends over 18 amino acids. Germline V gene data show CDR1 as SGHRS and CDR2 as YFSETQ. The CDR3 loop reads CASSVLAGGLYRYNEQFF.

The chain recombines TRBV11-2 with TRBJ2-1; without DNA, the TCRdb call of TRBD2 cannot be checked. This CDR3 has 15 amino acids. Germline CDR1 SGHAT, CDR2 FQNNGV. The CDR3 loop reads CASSLGDSGNNEQFF.

The J gene is TRBJ2-6, the V gene TRBV30; TCRdb's D call, TRBD2, is unchecked because there is no DNA. CDR1 GTSNPN and CDR2 SVGIG come from the germline V gene (reference sequence). The CDR3 has 12 amino acids. The CDR3 loop reads CAWSVGPSVLTF. Based on the CDR3 plus reference TRBV30 and TRBJ2-6, the full variable domain is SQTIHQWPATLVQPVGSPLSLECTVEGTSNPNLYWYRQAAGRGLQLLFYSVGIGQISSEVPQNLSASRPQDRQFILSSKKLLLSDSGFYLCAWSVGPSVLTFGAGSRLTVL.

The V gene is TRBV5-6, the J gene TRBJ1-1. The CDR3 sequence is 13 residues long. Germline lookup yields CDR1 SGHDT and CDR2 YYEEEE. The chain's CDR3 is CASSLGTNHEAFF.

The chain couples TRBV14 to TRBJ2-5; with no DNA, the TCRdb D assignment of TRBD2 cannot be verified. This CDR3 contains 17 residues. Looked up from germline, CDR1 is SGHDN and CDR2 is FVKESK. CDR3 sequence reads: CASLYPTTSGQLETQYF.

This chain joins TRBV4-3 and TRBJ2-5; TCRdb outputs TRBD1, but without DNA this stays unchecked. The length of the CDR3 is 15 residues. Per germline, CDR1 LGHNA and CDR2 YSLEER. CDR3 amino acids: CASSQDFRTEETQYF.